This TCR beta chain was sequenced during a study of blood T cell repertoires in COVID-19. Study at large: The study drew acute and convalescent COVID-19 samples from the United States, Italy and Spain. PBMCs, B-cell-depleted T cells, or T cells provided the cDNA or gDNA that made up the material.

Methods used by the authors: How many nucleated cells were present was estimated from reference gene primer amplification. This table comes from immunoSEQ multiplex PCR, and its TCRdb copy is limited to in-frame clones, with some not included. The V and J calls and clone size are taken from that table; D and trimming were inferred from the DNA. The repertoire holds 15,000 to 20,000 clones, roughly 89% seen once, with 5.2% in the top ten. This clone occurred once. Trimming removed 5 bases from V and 0 bases from J; junction bases left unmatched: 7. The length of the CDR3 is 15 residues. CDR1 is SQVTM and CDR2 is ANQGSEA in the germline V gene.

The specimen was peripheral blood. The chain links TRBV29-1 to TRBJ2-3; 8 nucleotides agree with TRBD2. The TCR originated in a human donor in a cohort sampled during active COVID-19. In DNA form, the CDR3 reads TGCAGCGTTCGTTCGGCGGGGGGTAGCACAGATACGCAGTATTTT. Amino acids: CSVRSAGGSTDTQYF.